This TCR beta chain was identified during a study of blood T cell repertoires in COVID-19. Study at large: Acute and convalescent COVID-19 specimens originated in the United States, Italy and Spain.

The CDR3 has 13 residues. The germline CDR1 and CDR2 sequences are SNHLY and FYNNEI. The V gene end was trimmed by 5 bases and the J gene end by 6 bases; junction bases not matched to a gene: 4. As originally analysed: Nucleated cell counts were estimated from reference gene primer amplification. Libraries were prepared by immunoSEQ multiplex PCR; TCRdb keeps only in-frame clonotypes and omits some of them. V, J and clone size derive from that table, while D and trimming were established from the DNA sequence. Of some 120,000 clones in the sample, roughly nine tenths were seen once. Followed longitudinally, the Seattle patients had been enrolled during active infection.

Sequences were obtained from peripheral blood. The V gene is TRBV2, the J gene TRBJ1-2; 9 nucleotides align to TRBD1. The receptor was isolated from a man aged 55 to 69 with COVID-19, enrolled during active disease. Here the CDR3 DNA reads TGTGCCAGCAGTCTAAACAGGGGGCATGGCTACACCTTC. Translation: CASSLNRGHGYTF.